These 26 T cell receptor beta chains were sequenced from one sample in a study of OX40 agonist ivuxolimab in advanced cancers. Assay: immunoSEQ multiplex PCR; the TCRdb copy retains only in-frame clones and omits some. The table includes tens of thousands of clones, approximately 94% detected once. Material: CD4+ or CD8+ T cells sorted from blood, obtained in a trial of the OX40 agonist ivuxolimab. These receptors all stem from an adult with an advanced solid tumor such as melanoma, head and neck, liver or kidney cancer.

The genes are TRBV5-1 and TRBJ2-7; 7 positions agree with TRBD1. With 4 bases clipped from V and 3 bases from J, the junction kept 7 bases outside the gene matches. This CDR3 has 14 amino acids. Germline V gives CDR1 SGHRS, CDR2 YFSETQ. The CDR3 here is CASSETGIDYEQYF. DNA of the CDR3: TGCGCCAGCAGCGAGACAGGGATCGACTACGAGCAGTACTTC. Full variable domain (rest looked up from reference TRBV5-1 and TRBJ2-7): KAGVTQTPRYLIKTRGQQVTLSCSPISGHRSVSWYQQTPGQGLQFLFEYFSETQRNKGNFPGRFSGRQFSNSRSEMNVSTLELGDSALYLCASSETGIDYEQYFGPGTRLTVT.

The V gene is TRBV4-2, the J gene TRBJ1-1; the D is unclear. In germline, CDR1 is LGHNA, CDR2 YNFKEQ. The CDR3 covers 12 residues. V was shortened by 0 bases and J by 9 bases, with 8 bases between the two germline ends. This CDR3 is CASSQDWTKAFF. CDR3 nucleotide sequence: TGTGCCAGCAGCCAAGATTGGACTAAAGCTTTCTTT.

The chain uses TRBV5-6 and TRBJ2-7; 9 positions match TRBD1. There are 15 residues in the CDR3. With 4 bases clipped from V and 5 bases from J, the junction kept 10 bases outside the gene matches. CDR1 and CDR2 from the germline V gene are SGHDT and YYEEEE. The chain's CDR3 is CASSEAGTGKHEQYF. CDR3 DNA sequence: TGTGCCAGCAGCGAAGCCGGGACAGGGAAGCACGAGCAGTACTTC.

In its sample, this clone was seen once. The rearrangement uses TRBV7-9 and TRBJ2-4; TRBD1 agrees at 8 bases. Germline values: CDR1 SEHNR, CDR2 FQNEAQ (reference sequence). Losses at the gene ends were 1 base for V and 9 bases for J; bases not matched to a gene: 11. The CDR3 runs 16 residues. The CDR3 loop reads CASSLVGQEEEGIQYF. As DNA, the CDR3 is TGTGCCAGCAGCTTAGTGGGACAGGAGGAGGAGGGCATTCAGTACTTC.

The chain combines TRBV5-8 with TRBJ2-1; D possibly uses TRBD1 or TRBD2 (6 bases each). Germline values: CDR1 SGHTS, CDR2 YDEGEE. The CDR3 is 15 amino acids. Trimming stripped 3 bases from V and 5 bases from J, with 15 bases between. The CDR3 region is CASSSPLGGNNEQFF. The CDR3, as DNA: TGTGCCAGCAGCTCCCCGTTAGGGGGGAACAATGAGCAGTTCTTC.

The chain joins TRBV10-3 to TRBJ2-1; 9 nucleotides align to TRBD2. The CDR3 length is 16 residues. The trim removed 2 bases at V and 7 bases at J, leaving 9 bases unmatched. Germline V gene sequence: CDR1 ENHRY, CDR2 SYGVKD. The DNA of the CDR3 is TGTGCCATCAGTGAGGGGTTAGCGGGAGACTGGAATGAGCAGTTCTTC. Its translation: CAISEGLAGDWNEQFF.

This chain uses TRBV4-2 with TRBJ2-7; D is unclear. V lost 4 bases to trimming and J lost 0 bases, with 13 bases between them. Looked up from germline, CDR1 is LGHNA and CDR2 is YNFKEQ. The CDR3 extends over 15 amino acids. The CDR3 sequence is CASSPKVPSSYEQYF. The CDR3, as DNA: TGTGCCAGCAGCCCGAAAGTCCCCTCCTCCTACGAGCAGTACTTC.

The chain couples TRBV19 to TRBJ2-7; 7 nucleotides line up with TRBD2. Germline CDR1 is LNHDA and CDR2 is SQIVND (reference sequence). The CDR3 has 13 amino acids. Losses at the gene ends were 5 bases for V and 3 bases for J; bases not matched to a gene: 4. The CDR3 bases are TGTGCCAGTAGTTCCGGGACTATCTACGAGCAGTACTTC. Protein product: CASSSGTIYEQYF. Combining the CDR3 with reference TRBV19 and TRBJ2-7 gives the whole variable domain DGGITQSPKYLFRKEGQNVTLSCEQNLNHDAMYWYRQDPGQGLRLIYYSQIVNDFQKGDIAEGYSVSREKKESFPLTVTSAQKNPTAFYLCASSSGTIYEQYFGPGTRLTVT.

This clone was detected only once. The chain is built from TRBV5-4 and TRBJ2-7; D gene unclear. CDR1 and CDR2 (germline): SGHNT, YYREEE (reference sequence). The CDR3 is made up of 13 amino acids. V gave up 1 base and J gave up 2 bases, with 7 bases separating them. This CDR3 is CASSLWGTYEQYF. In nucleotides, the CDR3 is TGTGCCAGCAGCTTGTGGGGAACCTACGAGCAGTACTTC.

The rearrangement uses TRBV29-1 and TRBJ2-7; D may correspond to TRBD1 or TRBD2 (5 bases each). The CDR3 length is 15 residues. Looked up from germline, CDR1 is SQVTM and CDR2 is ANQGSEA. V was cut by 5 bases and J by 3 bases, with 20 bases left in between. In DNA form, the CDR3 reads TGCAGCGTTATGGGAGACAGCCAATATAACTACGAGCAGTACTTC. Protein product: CSVMGDSQYNYEQYF.

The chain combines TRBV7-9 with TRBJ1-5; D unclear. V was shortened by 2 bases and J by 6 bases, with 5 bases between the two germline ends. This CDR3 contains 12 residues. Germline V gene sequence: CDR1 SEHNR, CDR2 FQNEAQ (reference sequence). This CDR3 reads CASSLLGQPQHF. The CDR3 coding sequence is TGTGCCAGCAGCTTACTGGGTCAGCCCCAGCATTTT.

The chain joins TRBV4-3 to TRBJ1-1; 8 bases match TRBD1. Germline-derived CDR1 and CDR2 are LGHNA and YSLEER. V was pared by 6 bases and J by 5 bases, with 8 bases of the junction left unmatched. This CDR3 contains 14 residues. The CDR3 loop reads CASRLQGALTEAFF. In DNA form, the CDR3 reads TGCGCCAGCAGACTGCAGGGGGCGCTTACTGAAGCTTTCTTT.

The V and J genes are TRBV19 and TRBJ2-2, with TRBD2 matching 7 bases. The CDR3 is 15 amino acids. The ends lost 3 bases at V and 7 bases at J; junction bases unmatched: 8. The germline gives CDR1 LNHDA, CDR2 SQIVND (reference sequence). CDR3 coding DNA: TGTGCCAGTAGTATGGGACCGGGGGGAGGCGGGGAGCTGTTTTTT. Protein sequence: CASSMGPGGGGELFF. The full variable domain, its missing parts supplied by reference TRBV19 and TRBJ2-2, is DGGITQSPKYLFRKEGQNVTLSCEQNLNHDAMYWYRQDPGQGLRLIYYSQIVNDFQKGDIAEGYSVSREKKESFPLTVTSAQKNPTAFYLCASSMGPGGGGELFFGEGSRLTVL.

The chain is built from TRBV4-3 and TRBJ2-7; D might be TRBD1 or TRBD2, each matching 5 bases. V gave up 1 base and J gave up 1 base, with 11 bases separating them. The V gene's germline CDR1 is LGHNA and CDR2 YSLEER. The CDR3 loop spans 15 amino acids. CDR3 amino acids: CASSQVWDGSYEQYF. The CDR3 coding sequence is TGCGCCAGCAGCCAAGTTTGGGACGGATCCTACGAGCAGTACTTC.

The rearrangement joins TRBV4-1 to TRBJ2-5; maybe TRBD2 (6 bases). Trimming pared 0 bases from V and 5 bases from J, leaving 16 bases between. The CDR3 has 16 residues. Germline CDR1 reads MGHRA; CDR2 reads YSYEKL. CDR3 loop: CASSQDWTGEEETQYF. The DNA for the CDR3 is TGCGCCAGCAGCCAAGATTGGACGGGAGAGGAGGAGACCCAGTACTTC.

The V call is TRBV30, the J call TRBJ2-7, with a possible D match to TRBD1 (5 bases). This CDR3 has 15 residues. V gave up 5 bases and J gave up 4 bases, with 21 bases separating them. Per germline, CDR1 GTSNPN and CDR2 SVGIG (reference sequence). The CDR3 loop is CAWDSPGLTWYEQYF. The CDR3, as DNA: TGTGCCTGGGATAGTCCAGGGTTGACATGGTACGAGCAGTACTTC. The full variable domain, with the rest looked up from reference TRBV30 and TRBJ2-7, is SQTIHQWPATLVQPVGSPLSLECTVEGTSNPNLYWYRQAAGRGLQLLFYSVGIGQISSEVPQNLSASRPQDRQFILSSKKLLLSDSGFYLCAWDSPGLTWYEQYFGPGTRLTVT.

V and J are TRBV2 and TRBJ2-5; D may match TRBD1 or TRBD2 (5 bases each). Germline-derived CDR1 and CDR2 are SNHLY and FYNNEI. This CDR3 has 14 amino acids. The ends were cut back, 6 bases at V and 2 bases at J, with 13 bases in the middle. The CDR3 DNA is TGTGCCAGCAGACCGGGACGGCTGCAAGAGACCCAGTACTTC. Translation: CASRPGRLQETQYF.

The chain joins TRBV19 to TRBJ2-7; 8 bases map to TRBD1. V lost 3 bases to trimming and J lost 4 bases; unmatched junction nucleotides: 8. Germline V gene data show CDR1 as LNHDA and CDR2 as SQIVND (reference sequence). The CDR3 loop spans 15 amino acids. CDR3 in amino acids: CASSMSPGGGYEQYF. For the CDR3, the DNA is TGTGCCAGTAGTATGTCCCCAGGGGGCGGGTACGAGCAGTACTTC.

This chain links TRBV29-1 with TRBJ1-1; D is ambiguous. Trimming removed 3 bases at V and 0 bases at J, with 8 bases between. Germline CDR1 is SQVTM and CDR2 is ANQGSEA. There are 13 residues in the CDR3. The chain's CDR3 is CSVDKGMNTEAFF. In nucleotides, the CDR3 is TGCAGCGTTGATAAGGGCATGAACACTGAAGCTTTCTTT.

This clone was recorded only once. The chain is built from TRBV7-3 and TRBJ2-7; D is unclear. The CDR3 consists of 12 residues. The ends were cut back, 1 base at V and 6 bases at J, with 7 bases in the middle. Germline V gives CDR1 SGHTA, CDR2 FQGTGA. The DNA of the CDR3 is TGTGCCAGCAGCTTAAGAGAAGGCGAGCAGTACTTC. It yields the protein CASSLREGEQYF. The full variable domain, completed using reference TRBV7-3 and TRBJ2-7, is GAGVSQTPSNKVTEKGKYVELRCDPISGHTALYWYRQSLGQGPEFLIYFQGTGAADDSGLPNDRFFAVRPEGSVSTLKIQRTERGDSAVYLCASSLREGEQYFGPGTRLTVT.

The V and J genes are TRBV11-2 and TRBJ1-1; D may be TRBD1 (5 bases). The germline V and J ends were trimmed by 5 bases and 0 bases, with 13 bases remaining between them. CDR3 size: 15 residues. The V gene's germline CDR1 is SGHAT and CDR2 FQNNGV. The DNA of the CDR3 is TGTGCCAGCAGCCCCGAGGGGATTATGAACACTGAAGCTTTCTTT. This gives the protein CASSPEGIMNTEAFF.

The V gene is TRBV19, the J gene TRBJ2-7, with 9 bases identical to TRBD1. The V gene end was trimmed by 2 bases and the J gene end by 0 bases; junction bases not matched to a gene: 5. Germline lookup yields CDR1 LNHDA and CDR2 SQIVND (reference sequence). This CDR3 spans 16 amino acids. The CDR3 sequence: CASSIRPGQGSYEQYF. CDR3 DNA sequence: TGTGCCAGTAGTATACGGCCGGGACAGGGCTCCTACGAGCAGTACTTC. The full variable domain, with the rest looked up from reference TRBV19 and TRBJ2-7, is DGGITQSPKYLFRKEGQNVTLSCEQNLNHDAMYWYRQDPGQGLRLIYYSQIVNDFQKGDIAEGYSVSREKKESFPLTVTSAQKNPTAFYLCASSIRPGQGSYEQYFGPGTRLTVT.

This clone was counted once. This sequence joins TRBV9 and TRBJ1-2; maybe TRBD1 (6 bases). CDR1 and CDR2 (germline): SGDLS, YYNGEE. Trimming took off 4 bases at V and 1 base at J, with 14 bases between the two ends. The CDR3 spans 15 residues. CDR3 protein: CASSSSGHLNYGYTF. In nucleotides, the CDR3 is TGTGCCAGCAGCTCATCGGGACACCTTAACTATGGCTACACCTTC.

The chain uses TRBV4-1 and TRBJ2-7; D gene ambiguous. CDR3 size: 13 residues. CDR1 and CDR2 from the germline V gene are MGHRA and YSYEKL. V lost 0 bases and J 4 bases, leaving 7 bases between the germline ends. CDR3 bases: TGCGCCAGCAGCCAAGATTATGGGTACGAGCAGTACTTC. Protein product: CASSQDYGYEQYF.

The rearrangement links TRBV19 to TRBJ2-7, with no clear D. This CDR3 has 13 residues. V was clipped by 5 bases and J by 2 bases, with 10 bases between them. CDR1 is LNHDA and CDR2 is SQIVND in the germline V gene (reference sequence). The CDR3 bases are TGTGCCAGTAGTGGCGATGGGCCCTACGAGCAGTACTTC. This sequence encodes CASSGDGPYEQYF.

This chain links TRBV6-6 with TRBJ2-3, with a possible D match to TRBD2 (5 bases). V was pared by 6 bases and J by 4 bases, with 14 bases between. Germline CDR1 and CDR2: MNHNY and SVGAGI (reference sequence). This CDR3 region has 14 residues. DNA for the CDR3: TGTGCCAGCAGCCACGCGGGCGCCTCAGATACGCAGTATTTT. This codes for CASSHAGASDTQYF.